These T cell receptor beta chains were read from a single sample in a study of PD-L1 blockade in urothelial cancer. Libraries were prepared by immunoSEQ multiplex PCR; TCRdb keeps only in-frame clonotypes and omits some of them. The table lists 60,000 or so clones, around 81% of them singletons. The sample was PBMCs, taken around atezolizumab (anti-PD-L1) treatment. These receptors were collected from a man between 65 and 85 years old with urothelial cancer. CDR3s include the opening cysteine and the closing phenylalanine or tryptophan. D genes are given only for firm matches. Size is stated for part of the rows, as once, few or many counts, or as a class when the clone is expanded.

NA | NA | TRBJ2-7 | TRBV7-9 | TGTGCCAGCAGCTTACAGGGGGGAAGCGAGCAGTACTTC | CASSLQGGSEQYF
NA | NA | TRBJ2-1 | TRBV28 | TGTGCCAGCAGTTTGGTCGGGACTGACGATGAGCAGTTCTTC | CASSLVGTDDEQFF
NA | NA | TRBJ2-7 | TRBV10-3 | TGTGCCATCAGGGGGGACTCAAACGGCTACGAGCAGTACTTC | CAIRGDSNGYEQYF
TRBD2 | NA | TRBJ2-7 | TRBV5-1 | TGCGCCAGCAGCTCGGCACCGGGACTAGCGGGAGGTGAGCAGTACTTC | CASSSAPGLAGGEQYF
NA | NA | TRBJ2-3 | TRBV2 | TGTGCCAGCAGACTTCTCACAGATACGCAGTATTTT | CASRLLTDTQYF
NA | NA | TRBJ2-4 | TRBV6-5 | TGTGCCAGCAGTTACTCTCGACGGGCGGGGCAAAACATTCAGTACTTC | CASSYSRRAGQNIQYF
TRBD2 | once | TRBJ2-1 | TRBV11-3 | TGTGCCAGCAGCCCCGGGACTAGCGTATACAATGAGCAGTTCTTC | CASSPGTSVYNEQFF
TRBD2 | NA | TRBJ2-7 | TRBV18 | TGTGCCAGCTCACAAACTAGCGGGGCAACCTACGAGCAGTACTTC | CASSQTSGATYEQYF
NA | NA | TRBJ2-2 | TRBV29-1 | TGCAGCGTTGGTATACAGAATCCGAACACCGGGGAGCTGTTTTTT | CSVGIQNPNTGELFF
TRBD1 | NA | TRBJ2-2 | TRBV18 | TGTGCCAGCTCCGAAATACAGGGGTACACCGGGGAGCTGTTTTTT | CASSEIQGYTGELFF
NA | NA | TRBJ2-5 | TRBV7-2 | TGTGCCAGCAGGTCGACTAGGGGTGGAGAGACCCAGTACTTC | CASRSTRGGETQYF
TRBD1 | NA | TRBJ1-5 | TRBV6-1 | TGTGCCAGCAGGGCGACAGGGGGGCAGCCCCAGCATTTT | CASRATGGQPQHF
TRBD1 | NA | TRBJ2-3 | TRBV10-1 | TGCGCCAGCAGTGGCGGACAGGGTAACACAGATACGCAGTATTTT | CASSGGQGNTDTQYF
NA | NA | TRBJ2-7 | TRBV7-2 | TGTGCCAGCAGCTTAGCGGTGCAGGCACCCTACGAGCAGTACTTC | CASSLAVQAPYEQYF
TRBD2 | NA | TRBJ2-1 | TRBV6-1 | TGTGCCGCACTAGCGGCTACAAACAATGAGCAGTTCTTC | CAALAATNNEQFF
NA | NA | TRBJ1-1 | TRBV19 | TGTGCCAGTAGTATTTGGCAGGGGAGCACTGAAGCTTTCTTT | CASSIWQGSTEAFF
NA | NA | TRBJ1-3 | TRBV7-9 | TGTGCCAGCAGCTTAGCGTCAGGGCCCACTGACACCATATATTTT | CASSLASGPTDTIYF
TRBD2 | NA | TRBJ2-3 | TRBV27 | TGTGCCAGCAGTCCATGGTGGGGGGGGGAATTCACAGATACGCAGTATTTT | CASSPWWGGEFTDTQYF
TRBD2 | NA | TRBJ2-5 | TRBV15 | TGTGCCACCAGCGGAGGACTAGCTCAAGAGACCCAGTACTTC | CATSGGLAQETQYF
NA | once | TRBJ2-5 | TRBV6-5 | TGTGCCAGCAGGCCCAGCGGTCAAGAGACCCAGTACTTC | CASRPSGQETQYF
TRBD1 | NA | TRBJ1-1 | TRBV6-1 | TGTGCCGGATGGGACAGGGGGCGGTCTGAAGCTTTCTTT | CAGWDRGRSEAFF
NA | NA | TRBJ2-3 | TRBV19 | TGTGCCAGTAGTGCGCAACGGGGCACAGATACGCAGTATTTT | CASSAQRGTDTQYF
TRBD2 | NA | TRBJ2-5 | TRBV30 | TGTGCCTGGAGGGAAGGACTAGCGGGTATCGCAGAGACCCAGTACTTC | CAWREGLAGIAETQYF
NA | NA | TRBJ2-7 | TRBV5-4 | TGTGCCAGCAGCCCGAAAAGGAGCGCCCTCGAGCAGTACTTC | CASSPKRSALEQYF
NA | NA | TRBJ2-5 | TRBV6-1 | TGTGCCAGCAGTGAATTCGGGGAGACCCAGTACTTC | CASSEFGETQYF
NA | NA | TRBJ2-7 | TRBV10-2 | TGCGCCAGCAGTGAGTCCGACATCATCTACGAGCAGTACTTC | CASSESDIIYEQYF
TRBD2 | NA | TRBJ2-3 | TRBV10-3 | TGTGCCATCAGTGAGCCCAGTCTAGCGGGGGATACGCAGTATTTT | CAISEPSLAGDTQYF
NA | medium-sized | TRBJ2-2 | TRBV18 | TGTGCCAGCTCACCGGCGCGCGGCACCGGGGAGCTGTTTTTT | CASSPARGTGELFF
TRBD1 | NA | TRBJ1-5 | TRBV6-1 | TGTGCCAGCAGCCAGGGGGATGGCAATCAGCCCCAGCATTTT | CASSQGDGNQPQHF
NA | NA | TRBJ1-2 | TRBV5-1 | TGCGCCAGCAGCTCCGGGACACCTAACTATGGCTACACCTTC | CASSSGTPNYGYTF
NA | once | TRBJ2-5 | TRBV30 | TGTGCCTGGAGTATTCTCCAGGGTCAAGAGACCCAGTACTTC | CAWSILQGQETQYF
NA | NA | TRBJ1-1 | TRBV10-1 | TGCGCCAGCAGTCGGACAGCGAACACTGAAGCTTTCTTT | CASSRTANTEAFF
TRBD1 | few | TRBJ2-7 | TRBV4-1 | TGCGCCAGCAGCCAAGATCGGGGACAGGGGCGCGAGCAGTACTTC | CASSQDRGQGREQYF
NA | few | TRBJ1-1 | TRBV18 | TGTGCCAGCTCACCAGGAGGAGGGCACACTGAAGCTTTCTTT | CASSPGGGHTEAFF
NA | NA | TRBJ2-3 | TRBV29-1 | TGCAGCGCAGGGGAAGATACGCAGTATTTT | CSAGEDTQYF
NA | NA | TRBJ2-3 | TRBV11-1 | TGTGCCAGCAGCCCCGGAGTTGTCGGCACAGATACGCAGTATTTT | CASSPGVVGTDTQYF
TRBD1 | NA | TRBJ1-1 | TRBV7-2 | TGTGCCAGCAGCCTGGGACAGAGCACTGAAGCTTTCTTT | CASSLGQSTEAFF
NA | NA | TRBJ2-7 | TRBV5-1 | TGCGCCAGCAGCTTGGAGGGAGCGTACGAGCAGTACTTC | CASSLEGAYEQYF
NA | NA | TRBJ2-7 | TRBV9 | TGTGCCAGCAGCGGAGGCTCCCAAAACACCTACGAGCAGTACTTC | CASSGGSQNTYEQYF
NA | NA | TRBJ2-7 | TRBV5-1 | TGCGCCAGCAGCTTGGGGTTGAGCTCCTACGAGCAGTACTTC | CASSLGLSSYEQYF
TRBD1 | once | TRBJ1-2 | TRBV15 | TGTGCCACCAGCAGAGATATCTCCGGGACAGCACCCCTCTATGGCTACACCTTC | CATSRDISGTAPLYGYTF
TRBD1 | NA | TRBJ1-2 | TRBV13 | TGTGCCAGCAGCTCGTCCCGGGACAGGGCTGGCTACACCTTC | CASSSSRDRAGYTF
TRBD2 | NA | TRBJ2-3 | TRBV5-6 | TGTGCCAGCAGCCTACGGGGTGCGGGAGGCGCGACAGATACGCAGTATTTT | CASSLRGAGGATDTQYF
NA | NA | TRBJ2-7 | TRBV6-1 | TGTGCCAGCAGTGAATTCGGGTTCGGGTACGAGCAGTACTTC | CASSEFGFGYEQYF
TRBD2 | NA | TRBJ2-3 | TRBV13 | TGTGCCAGCAGCTTACGGGAGGGCTACACAGATACGCAGTATTTT | CASSLREGYTDTQYF
TRBD1 | once | TRBJ2-2 | TRBV4-2 | TGTGCCAGCAGCCAAGGGGGGTGGGACAGGGACACCGGGGAGCTGTTTTTT | CASSQGGWDRDTGELFF
NA | NA | TRBJ2-1 | TRBV27 | TGTGCCAGCAGTCCACTAACCCTGACCGGCCAAAGCTCCTACAATGAGCAGTTCTTC | CASSPLTLTGQSSYNEQFF
NA | NA | TRBJ1-1 | TRBV2 | TGTGCCAGCAGTGGCTTGGGGGGTAACACTGAAGCTTTCTTT | CASSGLGGNTEAFF
TRBD2 | NA | TRBJ2-2 | TRBV5-8 | TGTGCCAGCAGCCTCGGGACTAGCGAATCCGGGGAGCTGTTTTTT | CASSLGTSESGELFF
TRBD1 | NA | TRBJ1-3 | TRBV28 | TGTGCCAGCAGCCGGTCCCCTGGGACAGACTCTGGAAACACCATATATTTT | CASSRSPGTDSGNTIYF
TRBD1 | NA | TRBJ1-1 | TRBV6-1 | TGTGCCATCCAGACAGGGGCCCAGAACACTGAAGCTTTCTTT | CAIQTGAQNTEAFF